The TCR beta chain described here comes from a study of cytomegalovirus exposure and HLA in healthy donors (dated by TCRdb to the late 2010s). Notes on the research overall: According to an earlier analysis of several hundred of the donors, 150 million to 200 million T cells yielded 117 million unique TCR beta sequences and less than 300 Gb of sequence data. Donor age, sex, ethnicity and CMV serostatus were compiled together with the repertoire data. Genome-wide SNP genotypes for about 55% of the roughly 670 donors were used in a later genetic analysis, which treated that subset as a discovery cohort. The study profiled the T cell repertoires of hundreds of subjects by immunosequencing and related them to cytomegalovirus serostatus. The genetic ancestry cluster associated with self-reported Caucasian donors included 70% to 85% of the 300 to 400 genotyped donors. Along with the approximately 650-subject first cohort, a separate validation cohort of approximately 110 different subjects was used. An earlier analysis of approximately 580 of the donors used high-throughput TCR beta sequencing to judge whether each TCR beta V gene segment behaved as functional or pseudogenic. HLA typing included class I and class II loci at four-digit resolution. The study aimed to test whether cataloging public T cell receptors could reveal signatures of past pathogen exposure. An early release covering about 600 HLA-typed donors comprised around 300 gigabases of sequencing data and approximately 80 million unique TCR sequences. All discovery cohort repertoires had been generated using a single sequencing platform. Roughly 5 DR-DQ haplotypes were handled as single units for association and clustering, since linkage in the cohort was strong. Across approximately 400 genotyped donors of the cohort, an average of approximately 240,000 unique TCR beta nucleotide sequences per donor were sequenced, and around 20% of those sequences were non-productive. High-throughput TCR immunosequencing, statistical association of individual TCRs with disease status, and machine learning were combined to predict cytomegalovirus infection status. In a later analysis, previously published TCR beta repertoires from 550 to 700 donors were re-analyzed and high-resolution HLA genotyping was added so that TCR occurrence patterns could be studied. Rather than using new phenotypic data, the later analysis identified candidate immune exposures from TCR beta sequences and from how often those sequences occurred across donors. Typing coverage differed by locus: A, B, C, DRB1 and DQB1 were typed in roughly 620-630 donors, DQA1 in about 510, DPA1 in around 580, and DPB1 in 400 to 490. The paper's findings and limits, for the study overall: Because HLA typing was missing for some donors at each locus, association tests included only the typed subset. The study listed 170 or so TCR beta chains as associated with cytomegalovirus. In a later analysis, TCR association rates were found to vary across HLA loci, with the most associated TCRs seen for DRB1 alleles and the fewest for HLA-C alleles. Some IMGT-functional V segments, including TRBV6-2 and TRBV6-3, could not be told apart with the 87-base-pair reads, so those segments were excluded. A further reported finding was that TCR beta sequences accurately predicted the HLA-A and HLA-B alleles for most subjects in the first cohort. For the cohort, immune exposure information was limited to CMV serostatus. In this cohort, only TCR beta chains were sequenced, and detectable features were limited by the absence of alpha or paired-chain data. In an earlier analysis of approximately 590 of the donors, most TCR beta V segments appeared in productive rearrangements about 90% or about 30% of the time, broadly matching IMGT annotations. In a later analysis, HLA-associated TCR beta chains were found to be more clonally expanded and to have lower generation probabilities than equally common non-associated chains. Correlated functional status among segregating V segments might be attributable to linkage disequilibrium, but an unknown experimental factor could not be ruled out. A cluster of highly shared sequence variants was judged likely to be a technical artifact of the sequencing pipeline. Strong co-occurrence of HLA alleles, especially DR and DQ, made assigning TCR associations to individual alleles difficult. A later genetic analysis associated a missense DCLRE1C variant with V-gene and J-gene trimming of TCR beta chains, and an independent cohort replicated the association. In a later genetic analysis, fewer N-insertions in productive TCRs were reported among donors in an Asian-associated ancestry cluster than the roughly 700-donor mean. A few of the identified cytomegalovirus-associated TCR beta chains were confirmed in vitro to be specific for cytomegalovirus antigens. The classifier was reported to diagnose cytomegalovirus status with high specificity and sensitivity in both the original cohort and the validation cohort. While some public TCRs were present in many individuals, most TCR sequences turned up only very rarely across donors. Roughly uniform sequencing depth across donors was assumed in presence/absence analyses, although this assumption may not hold. A later analysis associated 16,951 TCR beta sequences with specific HLA alleles at a false discovery rate of 0.05. Because counts were too low, about 17 rarely observed V segments, including chromosome 9 orphons, were excluded from the earlier analysis of 587 of the donors. Several of the top co-occurrence clusters appeared to be linked to parvovirus B19, influenza, CMV and Epstein-Barr virus, according to a later analysis. Most CMV-associated TCR beta chains appeared to be HLA-restricted in a later analysis, and the HLA associations seemed to be driven largely by CMV exposure. According to the authors, the approach could potentially be generalized to other disease states and immunological phenotypes.

There are 16 amino acids in the CDR3, from cysteine to phenylalanine inclusive. Just CDR3 DNA is preserved here, 48 bases in frame from base 1. Looking up the germline V gene yields CDR1 SGHAT and CDR2 FQNNGV. Unmatched junction bases come to 5, with V trimmed by 5 bases and J by 2 bases. This clone was seen a few times. This receptor's antigen is unknown. One base away there is no much larger clone; base qualities are not given. The cohort comprised several hundred healthy bone marrow donors. At the time of sampling, every cohort member was nominally healthy, though immune exposures that went unrecorded were likely present. The donor was CMV seropositive and belonged to the group of 250 to 300 seropositive cohort members. Each donor provided a peripheral blood sample, and peripheral blood mononuclear cells were used for TCR beta sequencing. The Qiagen DNeasy Blood Extraction Kit was used to extract genomic DNA from the blood cell samples.

Preparation of the library involved the immunoSEQ multiplex PCR assay. A mixture of 60 forward primers for TCR Vbeta segments and 13 reverse primers for TCR Jbeta segments was used in the multiplex PCR. A multiplex PCR assay on genomic DNA amplified the CDR3 region of rearranged TCR beta genes. The Illumina HiSeq System was used to sequence the amplified TCR beta libraries as 87-base-pair reads. As for the authors' bioinformatics: A later analysis counted some 74 million unique TCR beta chains across the 690 or so repertoires, and some 11 million of these chains were shared by at least two donors. To remove PCR and sequencing errors, raw reads were error-corrected and collapsed into unique sequences using a nearest-neighbor algorithm that merged closely related sequences. CDR3 sequences were aligned to IMGT reference sequences to assign V, D and J gene segments. For a sequence to be retained, a match of at least six nucleotides was required to both a V gene segment and a J gene segment. A rearrangement was called productive if the CDR3 had no stop codons and remained in frame with V and J, and every other rearrangement was called non-productive. Following IMGT convention, CDR3 was defined as the stretch from the second conserved V-encoded cysteine to the conserved J-encoded phenylalanine. The earlier analysis of 500 to 600 of the donors excluded sequences that lacked an unambiguous match to a single V gene segment. In an earlier analysis of roughly 600 of the donors, a V segment was called functional when productive rearrangements were above 56.7%, and segregating when the standard deviation between donors exceeded 5%. A statistical classification framework was developed to diagnose cytomegalovirus status using the catalog of TCR beta chain sequences. In a later analysis, TCR nucleotide sequences were compared against IMGT/GENE-DB human TR gene sequences so that V and J genes could be assigned. A later analysis assigned CDR3 sequences and most-parsimonious VDJ recombination scenarios with the TCRdist pipeline. A later analysis defined each TCR beta chain by its CDR3 amino acid sequence plus V-gene family, and excluded reads lacking a unique V-gene family. As a way to deal with suspected cross-contamination and a sequencing artifact, a later analysis dropped hundreds of nucleotide sequences that were highly shared and had low generation probability. A later analysis calculated a clonal expansion index for each public chain from normalized within-repertoire ranks of inferred template counts. In a later analysis, generation probabilities were computed using a VDJ recombination model fitted to out-of-frame rearrangements, and the results were checked against IGoR. In a later analysis, TCR-TCR, TCR-HLA and TCR-CMV co-occurrence was scored with hypergeometric tests, and a repertoire-size bias correction was applied to TCR pairs. False discovery rates were estimated in a later analysis by permuting HLA or CMV assignments 20 times. In a later analysis, co-occurring TCRs were grouped using DBSCAN, with TCRdist sequence similarity added in when clustering inside HLA-allele-positive subsets. For co-occurrence clustering, repertoires with fewer than 30,000 or more than 120,000 public chains were excluded, along with four to six repertoires with anomalous nucleotide sharing. TCRdb holds this immuneACCESS table with in-frame rearrangements only. Some clones are missing; in checked studies, unresolved V genes explain under half, and the rest has no known cause. The V and J calls and clone size come from that table; D and trimming were worked out from the DNA. The sample yields about 120,000 clones; over 70% were counted once. The leading ten clones occupy around 8% of the sample.

The rearrangement joined TRBV11-2 to TRBJ2-5, with TRBD2 matching 13 junction bases. The sample taken for sequencing was PBMCs. This receptor was identified in a female donor in good health and CMV-seropositive. CDR3 sequence: CASSPGTSGVQETQYF. The sequence in DNA is TGTGCCAGCAGCCCAGGGACTAGCGGGGTACAAGAGACCCAGTACTTC.